A single sample gave rise to the 18 T cell receptor beta chains below, sequenced in a study of blood T cell repertoires in COVID-19. Produced via immunoSEQ multiplex PCR; TCRdb's table is partial and in-frame only. The top ten hold about 9.4% of the sample, which has some 120,000 clones, roughly 81% seen once. The sequenced sample was peripheral blood. The receptors come from a human donor in a cohort sampled during active COVID-19.

This rearrangement joins TRBV28 to TRBJ2-7; 10 nucleotides match TRBD2. This CDR3 spans 15 amino acids. Per the germline V gene, CDR1 is MDHEN and CDR2 is SYDVKM. V was clipped by 3 bases and J by 1 base; unmatched bases: 3. The CDR3 region has the DNA TGTGCCAGCAGTTTTCAACTAGCGGGGTCCTACGAGCAGTACTTC. It translates to CASSFQLAGSYEQYF.

This rearrangement joins TRBV11-3 to TRBJ1-1; 10 nucleotides align to TRBD1. In germline, CDR1 is SGHNT, CDR2 YENEEA. CDR3 size: 15 residues. V lost 7 bases to trimming and J lost 7 bases; unmatched junction nucleotides: 12. The CDR3 is CASKAWDRGEIEAFF. The DNA for the CDR3 is TGTGCCAGCAAGGCCTGGGACAGGGGAGAGATTGAAGCTTTCTTT.

In this sample, this clone turned up once. The V call is TRBV5-1, the J call TRBJ1-2; D might be TRBD1 (6 bases). The CDR3 covers 15 residues. V lost 2 bases and J lost 8, with 19 bases in between. The germline gives CDR1 SGHRS, CDR2 YFSETQ. The CDR3 spells CASSLTGTQLWGYTF. The CDR3 DNA reads TGCGCCAGCAGCTTAACCGGGACACAACTGTGGGGCTACACCTTC. The full variable domain, rest sourced from reference TRBV5-1 and TRBJ1-2, is KAGVTQTPRYLIKTRGQQVTLSCSPISGHRSVSWYQQTPGQGLQFLFEYFSETQRNKGNFPGRFSGRQFSNSRSEMNVSTLELGDSALYLCASSLTGTQLWGYTFGSGTRLTVV.

The rearrangement links TRBV9 to TRBJ2-1; D ambiguous. Germline lookup yields CDR1 SGDLS and CDR2 YYNGEE. The ends were cut back, 3 bases at V and 3 bases at J, with 13 bases in the middle. The CDR3 length is 15 residues. As DNA, the CDR3 is TGTGCCAGCAGCGCACAAGTCTCCATCTACAATGAGCAGTTCTTC. Protein: CASSAQVSIYNEQFF.

V gene TRBV28 combines with J gene TRBJ1-1, with TRBD1 identical over 9 bases. The length of the CDR3 is 12 residues. V gave up 6 bases and J gave up 10 bases; unmatched junction bases: 6. CDR1 is MDHEN, CDR2 SYDVKM, per germline. CDR3 sequence (DNA): TGTGCCAGCAGCGAAGGGGACAGGGTAGCTTTCTTT. This codes for CASSEGDRVAFF.

This sequence joins TRBV7-2 and TRBJ2-3; the D gene is possibly TRBD1 (5 bases). V was clipped by 1 base and J by 4 bases, with 12 bases between them. This CDR3 is built from 15 residues. Germline CDR1 is SGHTA and CDR2 is FQGNSA. The CDR3: CASSLVGRVADTQYF. CDR3 nucleotide sequence: TGTGCCAGCAGCTTAGTGGGCAGGGTCGCAGATACGCAGTATTTT.

The V call is TRBV3-1 (or the pseudogene TRBV3-2), the J call TRBJ2-5; TRBD2 might be the D (6 bases). The CDR3 is made up of 18 amino acids. CDR1 and CDR2 from the germline V gene are LGHDT and YNNKEL (reference sequence). Trimming shortened V by 4 bases and J by 2 bases, and 23 bases separated the two germline ends. The CDR3 loop is CASSLPPGVAPTQETQYF. The CDR3 DNA reads TGTGCCAGCAGCCTCCCGCCGGGGGTTGCGCCTACTCAAGAGACCCAGTACTTC.

The chain uses TRBV7-2 and TRBJ2-2; 7 bases match TRBD2. Looked up from germline, CDR1 is SGHTA and CDR2 is FQGNSA. V lost 4 bases and J lost 5; bases outside the gene matches: 4. The CDR3 extends over 14 amino acids. CDR3 nucleotide sequence: TGTGCCAGCAGCTCCCGGCGGGGGACCGGGGAGCTGTTTTTT. Protein sequence: CASSSRRGTGELFF.

This clone was recorded at least ten times. The chain links TRBV18 to TRBJ2-7, with TRBD1 as a possible D gene (6 bases). The CDR3 length is 15 residues. Germline lookup yields CDR1 KGHSH and CDR2 LQKENI. V lost 3 bases and J 6 bases, leaving 18 bases between the germline ends. The CDR3 region is CASSPRDNRVGEQYF. In DNA, the CDR3 is TGTGCCAGCTCACCTCGGGACAATCGGGTGGGCGAGCAGTACTTC.

This rearrangement joins TRBV18 to TRBJ1-3, with D perhaps TRBD1 (6 bases). This CDR3 contains 15 residues. Per the germline V gene, CDR1 is KGHSH and CDR2 is LQKENI. With 5 bases removed from V and 2 bases from J, the gap between germline ends came to 13 bases. The CDR3 bases are TGTGCCAGCTCATCAACCAGGGGCGCTGGAAACACCATATATTTT. It specifies CASSSTRGAGNTIYF.

This chain links TRBV19 with TRBJ1-6; 10 bases align to TRBD1. V lost 6 bases and J lost 6; bases outside the gene matches: 5. This CDR3 region has 15 residues. Germline CDR1 reads LNHDA; CDR2 reads SQIVND (reference sequence). CDR3: CASSIDRGLNSPLHF. In nucleotides, the CDR3 is TGTGCCAGTAGCATCGACAGGGGGCTTAATTCACCCCTCCACTTT. Full variable domain (missing parts from reference TRBV19 and TRBJ1-6): DGGITQSPKYLFRKEGQNVTLSCEQNLNHDAMYWYRQDPGQGLRLIYYSQIVNDFQKGDIAEGYSVSREKKESFPLTVTSAQKNPTAFYLCASSIDRGLNSPLHFGNGTRLTVT.

The rearrangement links TRBV7-2 to TRBJ2-6, with a tentative D call TRBD1 (5 bases). The CDR3 spans 18 residues. Looked up from germline, CDR1 is SGHTA and CDR2 is FQGNSA. Trimming pared 3 bases from V and 1 base from J, leaving 16 bases between. CDR3 sequence reads: CASSFLPGRSSGANVLTF. CDR3 coding DNA: TGTGCCAGCAGCTTTTTGCCAGGGCGGTCTTCTGGGGCCAACGTCCTGACTTTC.

The chain combines TRBV5-4 with TRBJ2-2; 8 nucleotides agree with TRBD1. The germline CDR1 and CDR2 sequences are SGHNT and YYREEE (reference sequence). The ends lost 0 bases at V and 6 bases at J; junction bases unmatched: 13. This CDR3 region has 18 residues. The CDR3 loop reads CASSLDPGRTGYAGELFF. In DNA form, the CDR3 reads TGTGCCAGCAGCTTGGACCCGGGGAGGACAGGGTACGCCGGGGAGCTGTTTTTT.

This sequence joins TRBV19 and TRBJ1-5, with a possible D match to TRBD1 (5 bases). V dropped 4 bases and J dropped 3 bases, with 10 bases sitting between them. Germline V gene sequence: CDR1 LNHDA, CDR2 SQIVND (reference sequence). CDR3 length equals 14 residues. The CDR3 nucleotides are TGTGCCAGTAGTACAGGGAATTTCAATCAGCCCCAGCATTTT. Translating gives CASSTGNFNQPQHF.

The gene calls are TRBV20-1 and TRBJ1-1; a weak D match, TRBD1 (5 bases). The V and J ends lost 3 bases and 5 bases respectively, with 13 bases between them. The CDR3 extends over 13 amino acids. The germline CDR1 and CDR2 sequences are DFQATT and SNEGSKA (reference sequence). CDR3 loop: CSASEGAFTEAFF. CDR3 nucleotide sequence: TGCAGTGCTAGTGAAGGGGCTTTTACTGAAGCTTTCTTT.

The CDR3 DNA follows: TGTGCCAGCCGGGACAGGGGTTCACCCCTCCACTTT. The encoded protein is CASRDRGSPLHF. V is TRBV6-5 and J is TRBJ1-6; 10 bases fit TRBD1. The CDR3 length is 12 residues. V was pared by 8 bases and J by 9 bases, with 1 base of the junction left unmatched. Germline V CDR1 and CDR2: MNHEY, SVGAGI.

The chain joins TRBV30 to TRBJ1-2, with 10 bases that match TRBD1. CDR1 is GTSNPN and CDR2 is SVGIG in the germline V gene (reference sequence). The CDR3 totals 13 residues. V trimming: 6 bases; J trimming: 3 bases; junction bases outside the gene matches: 4. This CDR3 is CACGDRGHYGYTF. In DNA form, the CDR3 reads TGTGCCTGCGGGGACAGGGGTCACTATGGCTACACCTTC.

The chain has TRBV18 and TRBJ1-1; TRBD1 matches at 9 bases. Germline CDR1 reads KGHSH; CDR2 reads LQKENI. The CDR3 spans 15 residues. After removal of 3 bases from V and 5 bases from J, the junction contained 7 bases not matched to a gene. The CDR3 reads CASSPTGQGQTEAFF. For the CDR3, the DNA is TGTGCCAGCTCACCTACGGGACAGGGCCAGACTGAAGCTTTCTTT.